The 9 T cell receptor beta chains given below trace back to one sample, sequenced in a study of Ad26.COV2.S vaccination and SARS-CoV-2 variants. As for treatment: some 20 received Ad26.COV2.S at low or high dose, single or two shots; about 5 received placebo; per-sample allocation not given. Day 63 after the first injection of vaccine or placebo was the sampling time. The method was immunoSEQ multiplex PCR; TCRdb's version includes in-frame clones alone and lacks a portion of them. Of around 450,000 clones listed, about 88% are singletons. This specimen consisted of peripheral blood, obtained in a trial of Ad26.COV2.S vaccine versus placebo. These receptors originate from a person between 18 and 65 years old who received the Ad26.COV2.S COVID-19 vaccine or a placebo.

The V gene is TRBV5-1, the J gene TRBJ2-7, with TRBD1 identical over 9 bases. Looked up from germline, CDR1 is SGHRS and CDR2 is YFSETQ. The V and J ends lost 0 bases and 5 bases, in that order; junction bases with no gene match: 12. This CDR3 is 17 amino acids long. Here the CDR3 reads CASSLVPAGQGSDEQYF. The DNA for the CDR3 is TGCGCCAGCAGCTTGGTCCCGGCCGGACAGGGGTCCGACGAGCAGTACTTC. The whole variable domain, remainder taken from reference TRBV5-1 and TRBJ2-7, is KAGVTQTPRYLIKTRGQQVTLSCSPISGHRSVSWYQQTPGQGLQFLFEYFSETQRNKGNFPGRFSGRQFSNSRSEMNVSTLELGDSALYLCASSLVPAGQGSDEQYFGPGTRLTVT.

The chain carries TRBV7-3 and TRBJ2-3, with D perhaps matching TRBD2 (6 bases). Germline V gene lookup returns CDR1 SGHTA and CDR2 FQGTGA. V lost 7 bases to trimming and J lost 4 bases, with 24 bases between them. The CDR3 runs to 17 residues. In DNA form, the CDR3 reads TGTGCCAGCACCTACCCCAACACGGAGGGCCGGGCAGATACGCAGTATTTT. Its protein product is CASTYPNTEGRADTQYF.

V usage is TRBV18 and J usage is TRBJ2-5, with TRBD2 as a possible D gene (6 bases). CDR3 length: 14 residues. V dropped 6 bases and J dropped 4 bases, with 15 bases sitting between them. Per the germline V gene, CDR1 is KGHSH and CDR2 is LQKENI. CDR3 DNA sequence: TGTGCCAGCTCGTTCGGTGGAGGGGTAGAGACCCAGTACTTC. Protein sequence: CASSFGGGVETQYF.

V is TRBV12-5 and J is TRBJ2-6; D unclear. The CDR3 is 14 residues long. Trimming removed 5 bases from V and 1 base from J, with 6 bases in between. Germline-derived CDR1 and CDR2 are LGHNT and FRNRAP. The chain's CDR3 is CASGRDSGANVLTF. The CDR3 nucleotides read TGTGCTAGTGGTAGGGATTCTGGGGCCAACGTCCTGACTTTC.

The chain links TRBV7-2 to TRBJ1-2; D is possibly TRBD1 (5 bases). Per the germline V gene, CDR1 is SGHTA and CDR2 is FQGNSA. Trimming took off 2 bases at V and 6 bases at J, with 16 bases between the two ends. The CDR3 contains 15 residues. The CDR3 bases are TGTGCCAGCAGCTTAATGCTGGGGGAAGTGGATGGCTACACCTTC. Protein sequence: CASSLMLGEVDGYTF. Combining the CDR3 with reference TRBV7-2 and TRBJ1-2 gives the whole variable domain GAGVSQSPSNKVTEKGKDVELRCDPISGHTALYWYRQSLGQGLEFLIYFQGNSAPDKSGLPSDRFSAERTGGSVSTLTIQRTQQEDSAVYLCASSLMLGEVDGYTFGSGTRLTVV.

This chain links TRBV7-9 with TRBJ1-4; 7 bases map to TRBD1. The length of the CDR3 is 15 residues. Germline CDR1 reads SEHNR; CDR2 reads FQNEAQ (reference sequence). Losses at the gene ends were 5 bases for V and 4 bases for J; bases not matched to a gene: 7. The chain's CDR3 is CASSPEGASNEKLFF. DNA of the CDR3: TGTGCCAGCAGCCCGGAGGGGGCGAGTAATGAAAAACTGTTTTTT. The whole variable domain, remainder taken from reference TRBV7-9 and TRBJ1-4, is DTGVSQNPRHKITKRGQNVTFRCDPISEHNRLYWYRQTLGQGPEFLTYFQNEAQLEKSRLLSDRFSAERPKGSFSTLEIQRTEQGDSAMYLCASSPEGASNEKLFFGSGTQLSVL.

The V and J genes are TRBV15 and TRBJ1-5; D uncertain. The germline V gene has CDR1 LNHNV and CDR2 YYDKDF (reference sequence). Trimming removed 5 bases from V and 9 bases from J, with 17 bases in between. The CDR3 totals 14 residues. The CDR3 DNA reads TGTGCCACCAGCTTCCCGGGAAAAGACTTGCCCCAGCATTTT. It codes for CATSFPGKDLPQHF.

The J gene is TRBJ1-5, the V gene TRBV6-5, with 8 bases that match TRBD1. From germline, CDR1 is MNHEY and CDR2 SVGAGI. V lost 7 bases, J lost 4 bases, and 6 bases stayed unmatched. The CDR3 has 14 residues. The CDR3 DNA reads TGTGCCAGCAACCGGGACAGGAGGAATCAGCCCCAGCATTTT. Residues: CASNRDRRNQPQHF.

J is TRBJ2-7 and V is TRBV6-6, with D perhaps matching TRBD2 (5 bases). Germline lookup yields CDR1 MNHNY and CDR2 SVGAGI (reference sequence). The CDR3 is 13 amino acids. V lost 2 bases and J lost 4, with 9 bases in between. DNA for the CDR3: TGTGCCAGCAGTTACAACCGGGGATACGAGCAGTACGTC. Its protein product is CASSYNRGYEQYV.